A single sample gave rise to the 3 T cell receptor beta chains below, sequenced in a study of shared clonotypes between healthy human individuals. Only in-frame clones appear in the TCRdb table, and some are missing; sequencing was by immunoSEQ multiplex PCR. This sample has 2 million to 2.5 million clones, with 93% found just once. The specimen sequenced was naive CD4+ T cells from PBMCs. Subset: CD45RA+ positively selected. Every receptor here comes from a young man in good health. Some clones in this sample may be carry-over from other donors' samples.

The V call is TRBV7-2, the J call TRBJ2-1, with a weak D call TRBD2 (6 bases). Per germline, CDR1 SGHTA and CDR2 FQGNSA. CDR3 length: 12 amino acids. The V end lost 4 bases, the J end lost 7 bases, and 8 bases lay between the germline ends. The CDR3 loop is CASSWGVNEQFF. The CDR3 DNA reads TGTGCCAGCAGCTGGGGGGTTAATGAGCAGTTCTTC. Full variable domain (missing parts from reference TRBV7-2 and TRBJ2-1): GAGVSQSPSNKVTEKGKDVELRCDPISGHTALYWYRQSLGQGLEFLIYFQGNSAPDKSGLPSDRFSAERTGGSVSTLTIQRTQQEDSAVYLCASSWGVNEQFFGPGTRLTVL.

With regard to this clone: At the DNA level, this CDR3 is encoded by other sequences in the same sample as well. The J gene is TRBJ1-5, the V gene TRBV6-6; no definite D call. V was cut by 6 bases and J by 4 bases, with 7 bases left in between. Germline V gives CDR1 MNHNY, CDR2 SVGAGI (reference sequence). The length of the CDR3 is 12 residues. CDR3 bases: TGTGCCAGCAGCAGTGGAAATCAGCCCCAGCATTTT. It is translated as CASSSGNQPQHF.

In regard to this clone: Other nucleotide sequences in the sample specify the same CDR3. The chain uses TRBV20-1 and TRBJ2-7; D unresolved. CDR3 length equals 10 residues. The V and J ends lost 5 bases and 0 bases respectively, with 2 bases between them. CDR1 is DFQATT and CDR2 is SNEGSKA in the germline V gene (reference sequence). The CDR3 nucleotides read TGCAGTGCTCGCTCCTACGAGCAGTACTTC. Translation: CSARSYEQYF.